The clone carrying this TCR beta chain was detected many times. What it binds is unknown. Profiled with immunoSEQ multiplex PCR; TCRdb holds only in-frame clones, not every one. This sample comprises about 6,700 clones, none seen once only. The CDR3 contains 14 residues. Germline assignment: CDR1 SEHNR and CDR2 FQNEAQ (reference sequence). V lost 5 bases, J lost 4 bases, and 14 bases lay in between. This entry is derived from a study of T cells after posttransplantation cyclophosphamide. Study findings and constraints: Blood and skin or GI T cell repertoires showed limited TRB overlap. Later post-transplant blood repertoires were often dominated by donor CD8+ memory clones. After PTCy, TRB diversity resembled that of CNI/methotrexate controls.

A marrow graft followed busulfan-fludarabine conditioning, with cyclophosphamide on days +3 and +4. This sample comprised PBMCs, obtained after an allogeneic stem cell transplant with post-transplant cyclophosphamide. This TCR came from a male patient aged 30 to 40 who received an allogeneic stem cell transplant from an unrelated donor, was CMV-positive, and had acute and chronic GVHD. Some T cells may originate from the graft donor. V gene TRBV7-9 combines with J gene TRBJ1-1, with D unclear. The CDR3 loop is CASSPQGELTEAFF. The DNA of the CDR3 is TGTGCCAGCAGCCCACAAGGAGAACTCACTGAAGCTTTCTTT.